The entry that follows covers one TCR delta chain sequence. Its antigen is not identified. Alphabeta T cells were depleted, then CD3+ Vdelta1+ Vdelta2- thymocytes were FACS-sorted. Purity of the sorted Vdelta1+ thymocytes ranged from roughly 98% to 99.6%. V lost 0 bases, J lost 3 bases, and 20 bases stayed unmatched. CDR1 is TSWWSYY and CDR2 is QGS in the germline V gene. The CDR3 is made up of 22 amino acids. Sequences come from RNA converted to cDNA by reverse transcription. Multiplex PCR used pooled V-gene forward primers and a constant-region reverse primer to amplify CDR3s. With CATT, TCRdb re-called clones from the multiplex PCR reads. The profile shows roughly 76,000 delta-chain clones, around 35% of them singletons. The data stem from a study of Vδ1+ human thymocytes. General study results and limits: Highly polyclonal TRG and TRD repertoires with Gaussian CDR3 length distributions appeared in thymus. Bulk data may be misread because of unexpected Vdelta2 sequences. Unlike peripheral blood Vdelta1+ controls, thymic delta-chain sequences included roughly 22% Vdelta2 and few Vdelta3.

Sequenced material: Vdelta1+ gamma-delta thymocytes from the thymus. Specified subset: FACS-sorted CD3+ TCRalphabeta- TCRVdelta1+ TCRVdelta2- thymocytes. The clonotype originates from a boy under two years old who had congenital heart surgery. The chain links TRDV1 to TRDJ1; 12 nucleotides line up with TRDD3. The CDR3 is CALGELISYKGTGGYYPDKLIF. DNA for the CDR3: TGTGCTCTTGGGGAACTCATTTCCTACAAGGGTACTGGGGGATACTACCCCGATAAACTCATCTTT.